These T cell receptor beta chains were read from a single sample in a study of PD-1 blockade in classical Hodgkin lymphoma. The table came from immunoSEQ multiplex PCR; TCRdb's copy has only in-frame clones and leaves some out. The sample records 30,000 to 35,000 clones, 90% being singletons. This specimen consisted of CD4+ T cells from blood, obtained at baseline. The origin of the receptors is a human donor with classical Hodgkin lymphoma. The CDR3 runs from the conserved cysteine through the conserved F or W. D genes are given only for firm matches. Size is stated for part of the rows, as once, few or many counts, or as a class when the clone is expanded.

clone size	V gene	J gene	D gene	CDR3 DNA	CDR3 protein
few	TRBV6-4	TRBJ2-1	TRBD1	TGTGCCAGCAGTGATTCGTATCGGGACAGGGGAAACAATGAGCAGTTCTTC	CASSDSYRDRGNNEQFF
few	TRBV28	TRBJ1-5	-	TGTGCCAGCAGAAGGGACTTTAGCAATCAGCCCCAGCATTTT	CASRRDFSNQPQHF
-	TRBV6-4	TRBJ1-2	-	TGTGCCAGCAGCCGGGACGCCCTAGCTAACTATGGCTACACCTTC	CASSRDALANYGYTF
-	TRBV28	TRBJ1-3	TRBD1	TGTGCCCCGGACAGGGACCTCACCCACACTTCTGGAAACACCATATATTTT	CAPDRDLTHTSGNTIYF
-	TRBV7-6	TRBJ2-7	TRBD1	TGTGCCAGCAGCTTAATGGTGGGACAGGGGAACGAGCAGTACTTC	CASSLMVGQGNEQYF
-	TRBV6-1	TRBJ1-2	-	TGTGCCAGCAGTGAATCAGGGGATGGTGGCTACACCTTC	CASSESGDGGYTF
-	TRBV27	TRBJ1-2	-	TGTGCCAGCAGTTTATATTTTACTCCAGAGTCATATGGCTACACCTTC	CASSLYFTPESYGYTF
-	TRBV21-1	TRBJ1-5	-	TGTGCCAGCAGCAAAGGAGGGCAGGGGTACCCCCAGCCCCAGCATTTT	CASSKGGQGYPQPQHF
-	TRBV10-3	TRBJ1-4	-	TGTGCCATCAGTGAGCGGGGGGAGCACGAAAAACTGTTTTTT	CAISERGEHEKLFF
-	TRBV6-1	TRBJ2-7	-	TGTGCCAGCAGTGTACAAGAGTGGGGCGAGCAGTACTTC	CASSVQEWGEQYF
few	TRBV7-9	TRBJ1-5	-	TGTGCCAGCAGCCTCTCAAATAGCAATCAGCCCCAGCATTTT	CASSLSNSNQPQHF
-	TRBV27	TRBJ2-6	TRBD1	TGTGCCAGCAGGATCCTGACAGGGGGAAACTCTGGGGCCAACGTCCTGACTTTC	CASRILTGGNSGANVLTF
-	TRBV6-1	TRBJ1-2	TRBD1	TGTGCCAGCAGTGAGACAGGGCATCCTGGCTACACCTTC	CASSETGHPGYTF
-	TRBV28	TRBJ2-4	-	TGTGCCAGCAGACACTACTCCTCCGGGAGACTAGCCAAAAACATTCAGTACTTC	CASRHYSSGRLAKNIQYF
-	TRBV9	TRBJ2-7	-	TGTGCCAGCAGCGCGACAGCAGTATCCTACGAGCAGTACTTC	CASSATAVSYEQYF
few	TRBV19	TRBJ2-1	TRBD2	TGTGCCAGTACCTTTGCCGGGGGACTAGCGGATTACAATGAGCAGTTCTTC	CASTFAGGLADYNEQFF
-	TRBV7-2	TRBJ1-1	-	TGTGCCAGCAGCTTGTCCGCTTACACTGAAGCTTTCTTT	CASSLSAYTEAFF
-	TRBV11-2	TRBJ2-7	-	TGTGCCAGCAGCTTAGATTTAGCATCCTACGAGCAGTACTTC	CASSLDLASYEQYF
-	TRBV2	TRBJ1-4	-	TGTGCCAGCAGTGATCCGGGGGCTGATGAAAAACTGTTTTTT	CASSDPGADEKLFF
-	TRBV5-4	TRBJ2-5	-	TGTGCCAGCAGCCCTGTGTACCAAGAGACCCAGTACTTC	CASSPVYQETQYF
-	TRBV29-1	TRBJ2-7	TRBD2	TGCAGCGTTGTGTTTCTATGGGGGGGATACGAGCAGTACTTC	CSVVFLWGGYEQYF
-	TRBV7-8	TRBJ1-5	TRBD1	TGTGCCAGCAGCGCGACCGGGACAGGTAGAGGTGGTGGCAATCAGCCCCAGCATTTT	CASSATGTGRGGGNQPQHF
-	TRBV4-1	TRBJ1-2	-	TGCGCCAGCAGCCAACTGGCCAAATTCTATGGCTACACCTTC	CASSQLAKFYGYTF
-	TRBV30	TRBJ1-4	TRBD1	TGTGCCTGGACCCTAGGGGGCTTGGGTGAAAAACTGTTTTTT	CAWTLGGLGEKLFF
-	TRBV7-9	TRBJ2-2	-	TGTGCCAGCAGCTTCGGGACTTACACAGGGGAGCTGTTTTTT	CASSFGTYTGELFF
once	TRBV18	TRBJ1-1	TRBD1	TGTGCCAGCTCACCCCTTTGGACAGGGGGCACTGAAGCTTTCTTT	CASSPLWTGGTEAFF
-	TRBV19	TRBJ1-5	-	TGTGCCAGCTCACAAGGAAAAAAACAGCCCCAGCATTTT	CASSQGKKQPQHF
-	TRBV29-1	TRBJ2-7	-	TGCAGCGTTAAGGCAGGCACCGGCTACGAGCAGTACTTC	CSVKAGTGYEQYF
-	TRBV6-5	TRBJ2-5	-	TGTGCCAGCAGTTGGGACCGGAAAGAGACCCAGTACTTC	CASSWDRKETQYF